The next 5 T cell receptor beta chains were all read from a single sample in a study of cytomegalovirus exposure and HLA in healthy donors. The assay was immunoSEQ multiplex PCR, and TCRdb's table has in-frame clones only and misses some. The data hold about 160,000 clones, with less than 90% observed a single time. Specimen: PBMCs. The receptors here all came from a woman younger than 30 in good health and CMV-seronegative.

The CDR3 region has the DNA TGTGCCAGCAGCGTAGGTGGGACAGGGGATCAGCCCCAGCATTTT. This encodes CASSVGGTGDQPQHF. V and J are TRBV9 and TRBJ1-5; 10 positions match TRBD1. Per germline, CDR1 SGDLS and CDR2 YYNGEE. There are 15 residues in the CDR3. With 0 bases clipped from V and 5 bases from J, the junction kept 2 bases outside the gene matches.

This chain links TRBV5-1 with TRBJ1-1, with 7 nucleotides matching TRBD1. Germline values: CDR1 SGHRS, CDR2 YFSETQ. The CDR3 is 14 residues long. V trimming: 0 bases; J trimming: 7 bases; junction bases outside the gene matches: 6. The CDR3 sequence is CASSLGQGLGEAFF. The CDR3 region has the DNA TGCGCCAGCAGCTTGGGACAGGGATTAGGTGAAGCTTTCTTT.

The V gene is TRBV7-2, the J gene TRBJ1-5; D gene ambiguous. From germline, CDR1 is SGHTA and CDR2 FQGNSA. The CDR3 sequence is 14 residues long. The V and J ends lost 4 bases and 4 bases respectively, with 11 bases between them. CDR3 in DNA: TGTGCCAGCAGCTCCAATAACGAGAATCAGCCCCAGCATTTT. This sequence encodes CASSSNNENQPQHF.

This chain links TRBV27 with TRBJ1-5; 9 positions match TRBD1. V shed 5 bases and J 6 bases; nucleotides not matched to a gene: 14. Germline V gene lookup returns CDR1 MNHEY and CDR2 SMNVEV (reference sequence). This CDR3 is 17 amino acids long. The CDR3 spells CASSPPGQGLLGQPQHF. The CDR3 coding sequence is TGTGCCAGCAGTCCCCCGGGACAGGGTCTATTGGGTCAGCCCCAGCATTTT.

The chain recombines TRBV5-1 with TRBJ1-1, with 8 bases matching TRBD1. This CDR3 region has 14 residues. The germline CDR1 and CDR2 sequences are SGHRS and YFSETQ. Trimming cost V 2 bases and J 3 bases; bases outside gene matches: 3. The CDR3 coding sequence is TGCGCCAGCAGCTTTACAGGGGGGCACACTGAAGCTTTCTTT. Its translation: CASSFTGGHTEAFF.